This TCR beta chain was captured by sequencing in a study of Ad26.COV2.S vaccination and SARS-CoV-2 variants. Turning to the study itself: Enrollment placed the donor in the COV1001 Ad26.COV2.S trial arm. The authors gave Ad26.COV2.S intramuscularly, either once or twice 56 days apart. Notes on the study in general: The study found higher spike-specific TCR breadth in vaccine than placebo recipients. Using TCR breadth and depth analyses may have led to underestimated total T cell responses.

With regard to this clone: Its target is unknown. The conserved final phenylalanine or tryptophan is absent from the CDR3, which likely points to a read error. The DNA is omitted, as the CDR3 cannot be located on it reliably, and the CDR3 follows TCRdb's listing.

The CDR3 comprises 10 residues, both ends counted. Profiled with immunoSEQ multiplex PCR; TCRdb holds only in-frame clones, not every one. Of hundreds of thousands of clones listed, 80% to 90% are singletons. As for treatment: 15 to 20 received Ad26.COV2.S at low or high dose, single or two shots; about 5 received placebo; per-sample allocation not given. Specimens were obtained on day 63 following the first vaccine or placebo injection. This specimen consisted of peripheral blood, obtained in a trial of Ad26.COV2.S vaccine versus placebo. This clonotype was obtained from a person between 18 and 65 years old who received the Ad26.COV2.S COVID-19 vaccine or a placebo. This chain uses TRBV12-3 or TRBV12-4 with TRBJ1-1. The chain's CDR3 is CASSLPNAAK.